This T cell receptor (beta chain) was documented in a study of CD8 T cells in ankylosing spondylitis. Findings of the study overall: Certain motif variants had earlier been reported in reactive arthritis synovial fluid and blood. Reports say disease-linked clones showed up significantly more in matched ankylosing spondylitis synovial fluid. One TCR beta motif, made up of fewer than 10 highly homologous variants, appeared characteristic of ankylosing spondylitis blood.

Of note for this clonotype: The antigen is not known.

J lost 0 bases, V lost 4 bases, and 4 bases had no gene match. Germline V CDR1 and CDR2: SGHRS, YFSETQ. The CDR3 totals 15 residues. Libraries for TCR beta were made by quantitative 5'-RACE with molecular barcodes. One entry per CDR3 protein results from TCRdb running MiXCR on the 5' RACE reads. This table holds around 890,000 distinct CDR3 sequences, 12% found once. The sequenced material came from blood, either unsorted or a sorted T cell fraction (not recorded which). J is TRBJ2-7 and V is TRBV5-1; 10 nucleotides align to TRBD2. This TCR came from a male donor with ankylosing spondylitis. Here the CDR3 DNA reads TGCGCCAGCAGCACCGGACTAGCGGACTCCTACGAGCAGTACTTC. The encoded protein is CASSTGLADSYEQYF.